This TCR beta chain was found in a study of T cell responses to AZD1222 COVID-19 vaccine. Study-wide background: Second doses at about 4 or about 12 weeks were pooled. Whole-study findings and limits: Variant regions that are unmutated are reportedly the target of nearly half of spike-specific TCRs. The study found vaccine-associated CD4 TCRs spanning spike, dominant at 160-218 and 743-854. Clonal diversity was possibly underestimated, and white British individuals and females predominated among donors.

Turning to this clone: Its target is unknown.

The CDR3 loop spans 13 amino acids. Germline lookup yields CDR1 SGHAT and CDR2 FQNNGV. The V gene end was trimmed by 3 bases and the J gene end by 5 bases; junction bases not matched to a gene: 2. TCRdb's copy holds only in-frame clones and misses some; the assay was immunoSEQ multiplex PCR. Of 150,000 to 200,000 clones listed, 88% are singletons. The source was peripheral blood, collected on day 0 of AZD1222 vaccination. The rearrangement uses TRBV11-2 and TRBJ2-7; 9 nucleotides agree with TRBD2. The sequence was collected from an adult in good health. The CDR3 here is CASSFVAGDEQYF. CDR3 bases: TGTGCCAGCAGCTTTGTAGCGGGAGACGAGCAGTACTTC.